A selection of T cell receptor beta chains follows, all from one sample in a study of blood T cell repertoires in COVID-19. Method: immunoSEQ multiplex PCR; TCRdb's copy keeps in-frame clones and lacks some. The sample carries some 320,000 clones, 90% to 95% recorded once. Sequencing used PBMCs or T cells enriched from blood (not recorded which). These receptors were collected from a woman in her twenties or thirties who had been exposed to COVID-19. CDR3s include the opening cysteine and the closing phenylalanine or tryptophan.

j_call v_call cdr3_aa
TRBJ2-3 TRBV5-1 CASSLGQGRTDTQYF
TRBJ1-4 TRBV21-1 CATSGTGGEKLFF
TRBJ1-1 TRBV29-1 CSVGLRDRGPTEAFF
TRBJ2-7 TRBV5-6 CASSLTGQPYEQYF
TRBJ1-5 TRBV7-8 CASSLFPHRDGNQPQHF
TRBJ1-5 TRBV19 CASSEGQGGQPQHF
TRBJ1-2 TRBV27 CASSPPGQGRVYGYTF
TRBJ1-2 TRBV7-9 CASSLVSGLADRGYGYTF
TRBJ2-1 TRBV7-6 CASTQWGPSSYNEQFF
TRBJ2-7 TRBV19 CASSVSGTGGTYEQYF
TRBJ1-2 TRBV6-5 CASSYLESGIYGYTF